This T cell receptor beta chain was retrieved from a study of monozygotic twins with inflammatory bowel disease. CDR3 length: 11 residues. Germline CDR1 is DFQATT and CDR2 is SNEGSKA (reference sequence). Reprocessing the 5' RACE reads, TCRdb reports a single entry for every CDR3 protein and omits DNA. In all, the sample yields nearly 450,000 distinct CDR3 sequences. Sequenced: blood. The TCR originated in a human donor with ulcerative colitis or Crohn's disease, or a healthy co-twin of an affected twin (not recorded which). This rearrangement joins TRBV20-1 to TRBJ1-2. The CDR3 is CSARDRNGYTF.